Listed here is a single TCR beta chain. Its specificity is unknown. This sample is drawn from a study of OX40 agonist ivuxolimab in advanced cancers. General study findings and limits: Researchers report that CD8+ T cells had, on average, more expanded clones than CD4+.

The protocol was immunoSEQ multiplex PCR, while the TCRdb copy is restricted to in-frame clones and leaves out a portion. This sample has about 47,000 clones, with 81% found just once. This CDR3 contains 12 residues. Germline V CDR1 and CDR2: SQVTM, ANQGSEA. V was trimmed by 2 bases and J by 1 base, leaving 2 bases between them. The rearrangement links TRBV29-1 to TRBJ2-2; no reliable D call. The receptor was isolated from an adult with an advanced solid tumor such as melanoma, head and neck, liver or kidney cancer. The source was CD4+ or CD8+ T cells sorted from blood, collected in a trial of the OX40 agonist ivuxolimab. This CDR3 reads CSVERNTGELFF. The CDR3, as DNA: TGCAGCGTTGAAAGGAACACCGGGGAGCTGTTTTTT.